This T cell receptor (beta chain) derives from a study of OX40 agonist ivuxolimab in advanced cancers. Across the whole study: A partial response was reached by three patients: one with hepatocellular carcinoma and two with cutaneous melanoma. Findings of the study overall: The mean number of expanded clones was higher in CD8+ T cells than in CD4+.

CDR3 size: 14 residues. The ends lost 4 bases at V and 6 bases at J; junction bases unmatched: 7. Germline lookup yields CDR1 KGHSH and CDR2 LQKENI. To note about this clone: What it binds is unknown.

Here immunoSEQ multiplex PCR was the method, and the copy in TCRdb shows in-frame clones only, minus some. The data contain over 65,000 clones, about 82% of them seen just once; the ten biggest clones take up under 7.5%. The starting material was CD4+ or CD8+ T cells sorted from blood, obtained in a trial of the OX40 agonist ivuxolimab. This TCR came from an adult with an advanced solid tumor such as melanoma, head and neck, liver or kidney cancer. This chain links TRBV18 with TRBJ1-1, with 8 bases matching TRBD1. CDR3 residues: CASSLARGQAEAFF. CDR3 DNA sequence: TGTGCCAGCTCACTCGCCAGGGGGCAGGCTGAAGCTTTCTTT. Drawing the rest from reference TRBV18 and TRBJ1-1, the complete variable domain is NAGVMQNPRHLVRRRGQEARLRCSPMKGHSHVYWYRQLPEEGLKFMVYLQKENIIDESGMPKERFSAEFPKEGPSILRIQQVVRGDSAAYFCASSLARGQAEAFFGQGTRLTVV.